The clone carrying this T cell receptor beta chain came up a few times. Antigen unknown. Germline V lookup: CDR1 SQVTM, CDR2 ANQGSEA. This CDR3 contains 12 residues. Between the trimmed V and J ends, which lost 3 bases and 4 bases, there was a span of 10 bases. The sample belongs to a study of CD8 T cells in ankylosing spondylitis. Overall study results and limits: Ankylosing spondylitis blood appeared to carry a characteristic TCR beta motif of roughly eight highly homologous variants.

A single record per CDR3 protein comes from TCRdb applying MiXCR to the 5' RACE reads. Here the sample spans around 250,000 distinct CDR3 sequences, roughly 18% being singletons. The rearrangement links TRBV29-1 to TRBJ2-7; perhaps TRBD2 as D (7 bases). The sample comprised blood, either unsorted or a sorted T cell fraction (not recorded which). The TCR originated in a male donor with ankylosing spondylitis or in good health (not recorded which). The CDR3 protein is CSVDGGAYEQYF. The CDR3 region has the DNA TGCAGCGTTGATGGGGGGGCTTACGAGCAGTACTTC.